This T cell receptor beta chain was obtained from a study of T-cell memory formation after mild COVID-19. Study outcomes and limitations: Clones shrinking from day 15 to 85 showed even CD4/CD8 mixes; later expanders tilted CD4+. Researchers could not confirm that second-wave clones peaking on day 37 targeted SARS-CoV-2.

This clonotype was recorded a few times. No antigen is known for it. TCRdb independently ran MiXCR on the 5' RACE reads; one entry per CDR3 protein. The profile covers about 260,000 distinct CDR3 sequences, with approximately 8.4% appearing a single time and about 22% taken by the ten largest. The germline V gene has CDR1 LNHNV and CDR2 YYDKDF (reference sequence). Trimming pared 4 bases from V and 4 bases from J, leaving 17 bases between. The CDR3 spans 15 residues. Sequencing was done on a sample of PBMCs or a T cell subset sorted from them (not recorded which). The sequence derives from a man aged 18 to 35 who had mild COVID-19 (a few samples of this study predate the infection). Cell type and time point are not known. The V gene is TRBV15, the J gene TRBJ2-7; the D gene is possibly TRBD2 (7 bases). Here the CDR3 DNA reads TGTGCCACCAGCATGCTCGGCGGGGGCTTGTACGAGCAGTACTTC. This encodes CATSMLGGGLYEQYF.